The rows below give T cell receptor beta chains drawn from one sample of a study of post-analysis software for immune sequencing data. TCRdb recomputed calls from the PCR reads with MiXCR, one row per CDR3 protein. The repertoire holds 600,000 to 700,000 distinct CDR3 sequences, with roughly three fifths as singletons. Sequencing was carried out using blood. The receptor source for this set is a girl aged 2 to 10 with multiple sclerosis. Both conserved end residues are part of each CDR3. D genes are given only for firm matches. Size is stated for part of the rows, as once, few or many counts, or as a class when the clone is expanded.

NA	NA	TRBJ1-4	TRBV5-1	TGCGCCAGCAGCTTGGGGAGAGCTAATGAAAAACTGTTTTTT	CASSLGRANEKLFF
NA	NA	TRBJ2-2	TRBV4-1	TGCGCCAGCAGCCAAGCTGGGGGGGCGAACGCCGGGGAGCTGTTTTTT	CASSQAGGANAGELFF
TRBD1	NA	TRBJ2-3	TRBV10-2	TGCGCCAGCAAAGAGACAGGGTCGTCAGCGGATACGCAGTATTTT	CASKETGSSADTQYF
TRBD2	NA	TRBJ2-1	TRBV4-1	TGCGCCAGCAGACAAGAAGGACTAGCAGGCATGGGGAATGAGCAGTTCTTC	CASRQEGLAGMGNEQFF
TRBD1	NA	TRBJ1-2	TRBV2	TGTGCCAGCAGGAGTGAGGTTCCTGACAGGGGGAATGGCTACACCTTC	CASRSEVPDRGNGYTF
NA	NA	TRBJ2-1	TRBV28	TGTGCCAGCAGTCCGCGGGCAGGCCGGGGGTATGAGCAGTTCTTC	CASSPRAGRGYEQFF
TRBD2	NA	TRBJ2-2	TRBV7-2	TGTGCCAGCAGCTTCCGGCGGGGGGCTGCCGGGGAGCTGTTTTTT	CASSFRRGAAGELFF
NA	few	TRBJ2-7	TRBV4-1	TGCGCCAGCAGCCAAGAGGCACTTTGGGACGAGCAGTACTTC	CASSQEALWDEQYF
TRBD2	NA	TRBJ2-4	TRBV5-1	TGCGCCAGCAGCTTCGATAGCGGGAGCGGAGAGCAGTACTTC	CASSFDSGSGEQYF
TRBD1	few	TRBJ2-1	TRBV5-1	TGCGCCAGCAGCCCAGAGGGACAGGGATACAATGAGCAGTTCTTC	CASSPEGQGYNEQFF
NA	NA	TRBJ2-7	TRBV10-3	TGTGCCATCAGTGAGTCAGAGGGGAACGAGCAGTACTTC	CAISESEGNEQYF
TRBD1	NA	TRBJ2-5	TRBV6-7	TGTGCCAGCAGTCCCAACCGGGACAGGCTCCAAGAGACCCAGTACTTC	CASSPNRDRLQETQYF
NA	few	TRBJ2-1	TRBV12-3/TRBV12-4	TGTACCAGCAGTTTAGCGCAAGGTTTCAATGAGCAGTTCTTC	CTSSLAQGFNEQFF
NA	NA	TRBJ2-7	TRBV13	TGTGCCAGCAGCTATTACACAGGCTACGAGCAGTACTTC	CASSYYTGYEQYF
NA	NA	TRBJ1-1	TRBV6-5	TGTGCCAGCAGTCTACTACATCGGCTGCCTGAAGCTTTCTTT	CASSLLHRLPEAFF
TRBD2	NA	TRBJ2-3	TRBV20-1	TGCAGTGCTAGAGATTCTAGCGGGGGGGCGGATACGCAGTATTTT	CSARDSSGGADTQYF
NA	NA	TRBJ2-7	TRBV15	TGTGCCACCAGCAGAGGACTCCTCTCGGGCTACGAGCAGTACTTC	CATSRGLLSGYEQYF
NA	NA	TRBJ1-5	TRBV7-9	TGTGCCAGCAGCTTAGGCCCACAAAGCAATCAGCCCCAGCATTTT	CASSLGPQSNQPQHF
NA	NA	TRBJ1-1	TRBV28	TGTGCCAGCAGCTCCGCGGACAGTGAAGCTTTCTTT	CASSSADSEAFF
NA	few	TRBJ2-5	TRBV7-6	TGTGCCAGCAGCCAGAGAATGGGGGAGACCCAGTACTTC	CASSQRMGETQYF
TRBD1	NA	TRBJ2-3	TRBV7-9	TGTGCCAGCTCGGGACAGGTCCCAGATACGCAGTATTTT	CASSGQVPDTQYF
TRBD1	NA	TRBJ2-5	TRBV5-1	TGCGCCAGCAGCATGGACGGCCAGGGGGCCCAGTACTTC	CASSMDGQGAQYF
NA	few	TRBJ1-5	TRBV7-2	TGTGCCAGCAGCTTAGCATCAGGGTTGAATCAGCCCCAGCATTTT	CASSLASGLNQPQHF
NA	NA	TRBJ1-1	TRBV29-1	TGCAGCGCCGAGGGGGAGGACGCTTTCTTT	CSAEGEDAFF
TRBD1	NA	TRBJ2-1	TRBV4-2	TGTGCCAGCAGCCCAACCCACGGACAGGGGACGCGAGAGCAGTTCTTC	CASSPTHGQGTREQFF
TRBD1	NA	TRBJ2-7	TRBV2	TGTGCCAGCAGTCTTTCCTCCGGGACAGGGGGCAACGAGCAGTACTTC	CASSLSSGTGGNEQYF
NA	few	TRBJ2-1	TRBV7-9	TGTGCCAGCAGCTTACTTACAGTAGCGGACAATGAGCAGTTCTTC	CASSLLTVADNEQFF
TRBD2	NA	TRBJ2-1	TRBV28	TGTGCCAGCAGTTTAGGCGGGAGAGGCCTGGACGAGCAGTTCTTC	CASSLGGRGLDEQFF
NA	few	TRBJ2-6	TRBV7-2	TGTGCCGGCAGCTTACCTGGGGCCAACGTCCTGACTTTC	CAGSLPGANVLTF
NA	NA	TRBJ2-7	TRBV12-2	TGTGCAAGTCGCGGGGACCGTTACTCCTACGAGCAGTACTTC	CASRGDRYSYEQYF
TRBD2	once	TRBJ2-2	TRBV7-2	TGTGCCAGCAGCCTAGCGGGCCAAGGGACCGGGGAGCTGTTTTTT	CASSLAGQGTGELFF
TRBD1	NA	TRBJ1-2	TRBV29-1	TGCAGCGGACGAGGGGGCCATGGCTACACCTTC	CSGRGGHGYTF
TRBD2	NA	TRBJ2-7	TRBV29-1	TGCAGCGTTGAAGGGCTAGCGGGAGTCCACGAGCAGTACTTC	CSVEGLAGVHEQYF
TRBD2	NA	TRBJ2-7	TRBV5-1	TGCGCCAGCAGCCCGGGAGGAATATCGCGGTGGGGCGAGCAGTACTTC	CASSPGGISRWGEQYF
TRBD1	NA	TRBJ2-1	TRBV4-2	TGTGCCAGCAGCCAAGGAAGGGACAGGGACCCCTACAATGAGCAGTTCTTC	CASSQGRDRDPYNEQFF
NA	NA	TRBJ2-7	TRBV5-5	TGTGCCAGCAGCTTATTACGTAACGATAACTCCTACGAGCAGTACTTC	CASSLLRNDNSYEQYF
TRBD2	NA	TRBJ2-5	TRBV3-1	TGTGCCGGCAGCCAAGGCCTAGCGGGGCGTGAGACCCAGTACTTC	CAGSQGLAGRETQYF
TRBD1	NA	TRBJ2-5	TRBV5-1	TGCGCCAGCAGCTTGATGGACAGGGTGGGAGAGACCCAGTACTTC	CASSLMDRVGETQYF
TRBD1	few	TRBJ2-1	TRBV3-1	TGTGCCAGCAGTTCTCGGGACAGGGGTCAACCAGAGCAGTTCTTC	CASSSRDRGQPEQFF
NA	NA	TRBJ1-5	TRBV5-8	TGTGCCAGCAGCTCGAGTCAGCCCCAGCATTTT	CASSSSQPQHF
TRBD2	NA	TRBJ2-7	TRBV7-8	TGTGCCAGCAGCTTAGGTGGGGAGGGTTCCTACGAGCAGTACTTC	CASSLGGEGSYEQYF
TRBD1	few	TRBJ2-7	TRBV6-2/TRBV6-3	TGTGCCAGCAGAGAACCGGGACAGATCTACGAGCAGTACTTC	CASREPGQIYEQYF
TRBD1	NA	TRBJ2-7	TRBV6-1	TGTGCCAGCACTCAGACAGGGGAATACGAGCAGTACTTC	CASTQTGEYEQYF
NA	NA	TRBJ2-1	TRBV3-1	TGTGCCAGCAGCCCTTCCGGTGAGTCCTACAATGAGCAGTTCTTC	CASSPSGESYNEQFF
NA	NA	TRBJ2-1	TRBV4-3	TGCGCCAGCAGCCAAGATCGGTCTCGCGGGCCTAACAATGAGCAGTTCTTC	CASSQDRSRGPNNEQFF
NA	NA	TRBJ2-6	TRBV7-9	TGTGCCAGCAGCTTGAAAACTGGGGCCAACGTCCTGACTTTC	CASSLKTGANVLTF
NA	NA	TRBJ2-4	TRBV20-1	TGCAGTGCTAACAGGGACATAACCAAAAACATTCAGTACTTC	CSANRDITKNIQYF
TRBD2	NA	TRBJ2-1	TRBV10-3	TGTGCCATCAGTGAGTCGAATCTGAGCGGGGGGGCCTACAATGAGCAGTTCTTC	CAISESNLSGGAYNEQFF
TRBD2	NA	TRBJ2-1	TRBV2	TGTGCCAGCGGAGAGGGAGAGCGGGGGGATAATGAGCAGTTCTTC	CASGEGERGDNEQFF
TRBD1	NA	TRBJ2-3	TRBV2	TGTGCCAGCACTCCGACAGGGCCCACAGATACGCAGTATTTT	CASTPTGPTDTQYF